The 25 T cell receptor beta chains listed next were all sequenced from one sample in a study of T cell repertoires in cytomegalovirus infection. TCRdb ran MiXCR on the reads and lists one entry per CDR3 protein. The sample carries more than 500,000 distinct CDR3 sequences, approximately 17% recorded once. Sequenced sample: CD8+ T cells from PBMCs. These receptors were obtained from a human donor in good health (CMV status not recorded). Some clones in this sample may be carry-over from other donors' samples.

The rearrangement joins TRBV6-5 to TRBJ2-4; weak D call: TRBD2 (6 bases). The CDR3 consists of 16 residues. With 6 bases removed from V and 0 bases from J, the gap between germline ends came to 15 bases. The germline gives CDR1 MNHEY, CDR2 SVGAGI. The CDR3 DNA sequence: TGTGCCAGCAGGCGTAACGCGGGGTTAGCCAAAAACATTCAGTACTTC. This gives the protein CASRRNAGLAKNIQYF.

This clonotype was counted a few times. The gene calls are TRBV6-6 and TRBJ1-5, with D possibly TRBD1 on 5 matching bases. The CDR3 covers 14 residues. V was clipped by 7 bases and J by 6 bases, with 16 bases between them. Germline values: CDR1 MNHNY, CDR2 SVGAGI (reference sequence). Written as DNA, the CDR3 is TGTGCCAGCAAAAGGAAGGAGAGGGGTCAGCCCCAGCATTTT. As protein: CASKRKERGQPQHF.

The CDR3 DNA reads TGTGCCAGCAGCCAAGTGAGTCGGGGAGGGATTTCCTACGAGCAGTACTTC. Its protein is CASSQVSRGGISYEQYF. The chain uses TRBV4-2 and TRBJ2-7; 7 positions match TRBD2. CDR3 length: 17 amino acids. The V and J ends lost 1 base and 1 base, in that order; junction bases with no gene match: 10. Germline lookup yields CDR1 LGHNA and CDR2 YNFKEQ.

This chain links TRBV20-1 with TRBJ2-1; 7 bases align to TRBD2. The V gene's germline CDR1 is DFQATT and CDR2 SNEGSKA (reference sequence). There are 13 residues in the CDR3. The J segment lost 7 bases and the V segment lost 8 bases, leaving 11 bases of the junction unmatched. CDR3 region: CSLGLVLRNEQFF. The CDR3, as DNA: TGCAGTCTCGGACTAGTATTGCGAAATGAGCAGTTCTTC.

This clonotype has at least ten counts. The V and J genes are TRBV28 and TRBJ2-1; D possibly uses TRBD1 or TRBD2 (5 bases each). V dropped 3 bases and J dropped 6 bases, with 27 bases sitting between them. This CDR3 has 19 amino acids. From germline, CDR1 is MDHEN and CDR2 SYDVKM. This chain's CDR3 is CASSFLAGSLANSGNEQFF. DNA of the CDR3: TGTGCCAGCAGTTTTCTAGCAGGGTCGCTAGCAAACTCGGGCAATGAGCAGTTCTTC.

In its sample, this clonotype was seen many times. The rearrangement uses TRBV7-8 and TRBJ2-5; 12 nucleotides agree with TRBD2. Germline loops: CDR1 SGHVS, CDR2 FQNEAQ. The V and J ends lost 5 bases and 3 bases, in that order; junction bases with no gene match: 16. The CDR3 runs to 19 residues. The DNA of the CDR3 is TGTGCCAGCAGCGTCTGGACTAGCGGGGAGAAGCCGGCCGAAGAGACCCAGTACTTC. Its protein product is CASSVWTSGEKPAEETQYF.

The rearrangement uses TRBV4-2 and TRBJ2-1, with TRBD2 identical over 11 bases. The CDR3 has 16 amino acids. CDR1 is LGHNA, CDR2 YNFKEQ, per germline. V was pared by 3 bases and J by 3 bases, with 4 bases of the junction left unmatched. The CDR3 DNA follows: TGTGCCAGCAGCCATGCTAGCGGGGGGATCTACAATGAGCAGTTCTTC. Residues: CASSHASGGIYNEQFF.

Concerning this clonotype itself: The junction departs from germline at one end; a sequencing error may be responsible. The chain combines TRBV7-9 with TRBJ1-5, with 8 positions matching TRBD1. Germline V lookup: CDR1 SEHNR, CDR2 FQNEAQ (reference sequence). There are 14 residues in the CDR3. DNA for the CDR3: TGTGTCAGCAGCCAGGGGGCCGGCAATCAGCCCCAGCATTTT. Its protein product is CVSSQGAGNQPQHF.

The chain has TRBV24-1 and TRBJ2-1; no definite D call. The CDR3 covers 15 residues. V shed 5 bases and J shed 1 base, with 11 bases lying between them. From germline, CDR1 is KGHDR and CDR2 SFDVKD. The CDR3 reads CATSVRGESYNEQFF. The CDR3 DNA reads TGTGCCACCAGTGTGCGTGGTGAATCCTACAATGAGCAGTTCTTC.

This clonotype was seen repeatedly, ten times or more. J is TRBJ1-5 and V is TRBV6-2 or TRBV6-3; 8 bases are shared with TRBD1. Germline V gene lookup returns CDR1 MNHEY and CDR2 SVGEGT. With V trimmed by 4 bases and J by 7 bases, 6 bases remained unmatched. There are 14 residues in the CDR3. The CDR3 sequence: CASSFDRGSQPQHF. CDR3 coding DNA: TGTGCCAGCAGTTTTGACAGGGGAAGCCAGCCCCAGCATTTT.

In this sample, this clonotype turned up many times. This chain joins TRBV6-1 and TRBJ2-3; D possibly corresponds to TRBD1 (5 bases). This CDR3 spans 15 amino acids. Deletions cut 5 bases from V and 2 bases from J, with 14 bases between. Germline V gene lookup returns CDR1 MNHNS and CDR2 SASEGT. The CDR3 sequence: CASSPSGWSTDTQYF. DNA for the CDR3: TGTGCCAGCAGTCCGTCAGGGTGGTCCACAGATACGCAGTATTTT.

V and J are TRBV28 and TRBJ1-2; 9 nucleotides match TRBD1. The CDR3 runs 14 residues. The ends lost 5 bases at V and 3 bases at J; junction bases unmatched: 4. Per the germline V gene, CDR1 is MDHEN and CDR2 is SYDVKM. The CDR3 DNA is TGTGCCAGCAGTATCGACAGGGGGTACTATGGCTACACCTTC. It codes for CASSIDRGYYGYTF.

This clonotype was recorded at least ten times. The chain combines TRBV5-1 with TRBJ2-3; perhaps TRBD1 as D (5 bases). The CDR3 has 17 residues. The germline V gene has CDR1 SGHRS and CDR2 YFSETQ. Trimming removed 2 bases from V and 0 bases from J, with 16 bases in between. The CDR3 DNA sequence: TGCGCCAGCAGCTTAGCAGGGCGACTTACTAGCACAGATACGCAGTATTTT. This translates into CASSLAGRLTSTDTQYF.

This clonotype was found many times. The chain is built from TRBV7-9 and TRBJ1-2, with D perhaps matching TRBD1 (5 bases). Trimming left V 5 bases short and J 4 bases short, with 14 bases between. Germline lookup yields CDR1 SEHNR and CDR2 FQNEAQ (reference sequence). The CDR3 has 14 residues. CDR3 DNA sequence: TGTGCCAGCAGCGGGACTTCCGCTGGCTATGGCTACACCTTC. The encoded protein is CASSGTSAGYGYTF.

This clonotype occurred many times. The chain employs TRBV11-2 and TRBJ2-3, with TRBD2 identical over 14 bases. Germline CDR1 SGHAT, CDR2 FQNNGV. V lost 4 bases to trimming and J lost 3 bases; unmatched junction nucleotides: 15. This CDR3 has 20 amino acids. CDR3 in DNA: TGTGCCAGCAGCTCCGCCCCCGGGACTAGCGGGAGCGGGGGTACAGATACGCAGTATTTT. Residues: CASSSAPGTSGSGGTDTQYF. The full variable domain, rest sourced from reference TRBV11-2 and TRBJ2-3, is EAGVAQSPRYKIIEKRQSVAFWCNPISGHATLYWYQQILGQGPKLLIQFQNNGVVDDSQLPKDRFSAERLKGVDSTLKIQPAKLEDSAVYLCASSSAPGTSGSGGTDTQYFGPGTRLTVL.

This clonotype was observed at least ten times. The chain combines TRBV7-8 with TRBJ1-4; D gene uncertain. Germline CDR1 SGHVS, CDR2 FQNEAQ. Trimming left V 7 bases short and J 8 bases short, with 17 bases between. This CDR3 spans 14 amino acids. This CDR3 is CASTPYSRAEKLFF. The DNA for the CDR3 is TGTGCCAGCACCCCTTACTCAAGGGCCGAAAAACTGTTTTTT.

This clonotype was observed at least ten times. The chain uses TRBV4-2 and TRBJ2-7; D not resolved. CDR1 is LGHNA and CDR2 is YNFKEQ in the germline V gene. V lost 0 bases and J lost 7, with 4 bases in between. The CDR3 runs 11 residues. The CDR3 spells CASSQDREQYF. Written as DNA, the CDR3 is TGTGCCAGCAGCCAAGATCGGGAGCAGTACTTC.

A word on this clonotype: The CDR3 end shows no conserved phenylalanine or tryptophan, and so a read error is likely. The chain links TRBV27 to TRBJ2-7, with 8 bases lining up with TRBD2. The CDR3 has 16 amino acids. V was clipped by 5 bases and J by 5 bases; unmatched bases: 14. Germline loops: CDR1 MNHEY, CDR2 SMNVEV (reference sequence). The CDR3 DNA reads TGTGCCAGCAGTCTGGAGATCGGGAGGGCCAGACACGAGCAGTACTCC. It translates to CASSLEIGRARHEQYS.

The rearrangement links TRBV29-1 to TRBJ2-7, with D possibly matching TRBD1 (6 bases). The length of the CDR3 is 13 residues. Germline CDR1 reads SQVTM; CDR2 reads ANQGSEA. The V gene lost 1 base and the J gene lost 2 bases, with 9 bases spanning the gap. The CDR3 DNA sequence: TGCAGCGTTGAAGGGCAGGGGACCTACGAGCAGTACTTC. Protein: CSVEGQGTYEQYF.

This clonotype has a count of ten or more. The chain joins TRBV30 to TRBJ1-5, with TRBD1 identical over 8 bases. Trimming at V came to 2 bases and at J to 6 bases, leaving 6 bases not matched to a gene. CDR3 length: 14 residues. Germline assignment: CDR1 GTSNPN and CDR2 SVGIG (reference sequence). In DNA, the CDR3 is TGTGCCTGGAGTATCGGACAGGGAAGTCAGCCCCAGCATTTT. Its translation: CAWSIGQGSQPQHF. Full variable domain (rest looked up from reference TRBV30 and TRBJ1-5): SQTIHQWPATLVQPVGSPLSLECTVEGTSNPNLYWYRQAAGRGLQLLFYSVGIGQISSEVPQNLSASRPQDRQFILSSKKLLLSDSGFYLCAWSIGQGSQPQHFGDGTRLSIL.

The sample holds a few counts of this clonotype. This chain uses TRBV27 with TRBJ2-3, with 7 bases aligning to TRBD1. J gave up 8 bases and V 4 bases, and 6 bases lay outside the gene matches. CDR3 length equals 13 residues. Germline CDR1 reads MNHEY; CDR2 reads SMNVEV (reference sequence). CDR3 sequence reads: CASSSATGVTQYF. CDR3 DNA: TGTGCCAGCAGTTCCGCCACAGGGGTTACGCAGTATTTT.

This clonotype was counted ten times or more. The rearrangement uses TRBV11-2 and TRBJ2-2; weak D call: TRBD2 (6 bases). The CDR3 runs to 16 residues. CDR1 is SGHAT and CDR2 is FQNNGV in the germline V gene. V gave up 0 bases and J gave up 7 bases, with 15 bases separating them. CDR3 amino acids: CASSLELRGIIGELFF. For the CDR3, the DNA is TGTGCCAGCAGCTTAGAACTCCGGGGGATAATCGGGGAGCTGTTTTTT.

The chain links TRBV20-1 to TRBJ2-1; tentative D call: TRBD1 (6 bases). V was trimmed by 3 bases and J by 3 bases, leaving 12 bases between them. The germline gives CDR1 DFQATT, CDR2 SNEGSKA (reference sequence). CDR3 length: 14 residues. The CDR3 bases are TGCAGTGCTAGTACGGGACATAACTACAATGAGCAGTTCTTC. Translating it yields CSASTGHNYNEQFF.

This clonotype came up many times. The rearrangement links TRBV7-6 to TRBJ2-7, with TRBD2 identical over 8 bases. Trimming cost V 5 bases and J 2 bases; bases outside gene matches: 5. CDR1 is SGHVS and CDR2 is FNYEAQ in the germline V gene. The CDR3 consists of 14 residues. CDR3 sequence reads: CASSRAGATYEQYF. The CDR3 bases are TGTGCCAGCAGCCGAGCGGGAGCTACCTACGAGCAGTACTTC.

The chain links TRBV20-1 to TRBJ2-3; 9 bases map to TRBD1. CDR3 length: 17 residues. With V trimmed by 3 bases and J by 2 bases, 12 bases remained unmatched. CDR1 and CDR2 (germline): DFQATT, SNEGSKA (reference sequence). DNA of the CDR3: TGCAGTGCTAGTGACGAGGGGGACAGGGAAGTCACAGATACGCAGTATTTT. Translated: CSASDEGDREVTDTQYF.